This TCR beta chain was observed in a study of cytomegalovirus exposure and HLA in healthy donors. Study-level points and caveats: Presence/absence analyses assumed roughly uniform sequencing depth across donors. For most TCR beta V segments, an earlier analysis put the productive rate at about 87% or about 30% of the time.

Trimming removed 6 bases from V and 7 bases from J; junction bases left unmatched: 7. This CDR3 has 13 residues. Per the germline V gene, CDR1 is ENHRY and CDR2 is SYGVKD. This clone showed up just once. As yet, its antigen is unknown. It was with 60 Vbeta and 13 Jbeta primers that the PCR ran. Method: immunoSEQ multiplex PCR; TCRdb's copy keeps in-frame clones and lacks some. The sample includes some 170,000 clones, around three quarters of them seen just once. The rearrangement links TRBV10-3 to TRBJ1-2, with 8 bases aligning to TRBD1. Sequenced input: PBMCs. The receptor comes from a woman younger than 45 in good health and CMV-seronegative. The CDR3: CAISLTGDGGYTF. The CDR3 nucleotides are TGTGCCATCAGCCTGACAGGGGACGGTGGCTACACCTTC.